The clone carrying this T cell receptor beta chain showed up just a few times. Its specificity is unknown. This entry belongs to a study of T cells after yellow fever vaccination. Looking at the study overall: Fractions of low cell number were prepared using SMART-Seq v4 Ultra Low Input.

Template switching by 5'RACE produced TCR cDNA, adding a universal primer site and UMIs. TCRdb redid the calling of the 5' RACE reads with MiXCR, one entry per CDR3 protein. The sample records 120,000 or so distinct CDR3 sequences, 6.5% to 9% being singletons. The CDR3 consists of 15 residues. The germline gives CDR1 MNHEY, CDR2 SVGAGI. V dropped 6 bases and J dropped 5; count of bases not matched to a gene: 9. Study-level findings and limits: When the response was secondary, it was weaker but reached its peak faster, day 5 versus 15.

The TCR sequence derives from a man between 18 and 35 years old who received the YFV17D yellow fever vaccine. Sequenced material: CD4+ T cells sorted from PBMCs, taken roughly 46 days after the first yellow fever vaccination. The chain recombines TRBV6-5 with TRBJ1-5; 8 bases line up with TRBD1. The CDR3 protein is CASSGGTGAHQPQHF. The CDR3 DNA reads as TGTGCCAGCAGCGGAGGGACAGGCGCCCATCAGCCCCAGCATTTT.